Presented here are 4 T cell receptor beta chains from one specimen sequenced in a study of T cells in Graves' hyperthyroidism and ophthalmopathy. RNA transcripts provided the source from which TCR beta CDR3 regions were amplified. The study used the HTBI primer set for a first-round RT-PCR of the TCR CDR3. TCRdb reprocessed the multiplex PCR reads with MiXCR, giving one entry per CDR3 protein. Here the sample spans approximately 690,000 distinct CDR3 sequences, 13% to 15% being singletons. Sequencing was performed on blood. These receptors were obtained from a woman in her 50s with Graves' ophthalmopathy.

This clonotype was found a few times. This may arise from a read error, as a much more abundant clone is one base away. The chain joins TRBV7-9 to TRBJ2-7, with a tentative D call TRBD1 (6 bases). From germline, CDR1 is SEHNR and CDR2 FQNEAQ (reference sequence). This CDR3 comprises 14 residues. CDR3: CASSLAGARYEQCF. The CDR3 bases are TGTGCCAGCAGCTTAGCGGGGGCCCGATACGAGCAGTGCTTC. The variable domain in full, completed from reference TRBV7-9 and TRBJ2-7, reads DTGVSQNPRHKITKRGQNVTFRCDPISEHNRLYWYRQTLGQGPEFLTYFQNEAQLEKSRLLSDRFSAERPKGSFSTLEIQRTEQGDSAMYLCASSLAGARYEQCFGPGTRLTVT.

This clonotype was counted ten times or more. This chain uses TRBV12-3 or TRBV12-4 with TRBJ2-2, with D tentatively TRBD1 (6 bases). This CDR3 is built from 14 residues. The V end was cut by 6 bases, the J end by 7 bases, with 15 bases between. This CDR3 is CASSPTGYGGELFF. The CDR3 coding sequence is TGTGCCAGCAGCCCTACAGGGTATGGCGGGGAGCTGTTTTTT.

This clonotype was seen many times. CDR3 bases: TGTGCCAGCAGCTGGGGGACAGGGACTAGCACAGATACGCAGTATTTT. As protein: CASSWGTGTSTDTQYF. This sequence joins TRBV11-3 and TRBJ2-3; 9 nucleotides agree with TRBD1. V trimming: 4 bases; J trimming: 0 bases; junction bases outside the gene matches: 5. The CDR3 loop spans 16 amino acids. From germline, CDR1 is SGHNT and CDR2 YENEEA.

This clonotype was detected ten times or more. The V gene is TRBV6-2 or TRBV6-3, the J gene TRBJ2-1; D is perhaps TRBD1 or TRBD2 (5 bases each). The V end was cut by 3 bases, the J end by 5 bases, with 11 bases between. The germline CDR1 and CDR2 sequences are MNHEY and SVGEGT. The CDR3 contains 14 residues. Here the CDR3 reads CASSYLGRNNEQFF. The CDR3 DNA follows: TGTGCCAGCAGTTATCTGGGACGGAACAATGAGCAGTTCTTC.